These T cell receptor beta chains were read from a single sample in a study of tumor and adjacent non-tumor tissue in lung cancer. One entry per CDR3 protein results from TCRdb running MiXCR on the multiplex PCR reads. This sample has about 110,000 distinct CDR3 sequences; nearly 85% occur once, and the top ten carry around 21%. The specimen was lung tumor tissue. The receptors were sampled from a man between 65 and 85 years old with non-small cell lung cancer. CDR3s include the opening cysteine and the closing phenylalanine or tryptophan. A D gene is named only where the DNA matches it firmly. Clone size is given for some rows only: seen once, a few or many times, or a class if the clone is expanded.

v_call	d_call	clone_size	j_call	cdr3_nt	cdr3_aa
TRBV20-1	TRBD1	.	TRBJ2-5	TGCAGTGCTAGAGACCTTACGGACAGGATCCTTGAGACCCAGTACTTC	CSARDLTDRILETQYF
TRBV11-2	TRBD2	.	TRBJ2-1	TGTGCCAGCAGTTCACACAGGACTAGTCTAAACAATGAGCAGTTCTTC	CASSSHRTSLNNEQFF
TRBV10-3	.	many	TRBJ2-1	TGTGCCATCAGTGAGTACCGGGACTCCTACAATGAGCAGTTCTTC	CAISEYRDSYNEQFF
TRBV29-1	.	.	TRBJ2-7	TGCGGCGTTGAGTCGCCGCGCGGGCAGTACTTC	CGVESPRGQYF
TRBV6-6	.	.	TRBJ2-3	TGTGCCAGCAGCCTACATAGTGAGGCGGATACGCAGTATTTT	CASSLHSEADTQYF
TRBV12-3/TRBV12-4	TRBD1	.	TRBJ2-7	TGTTCCAGCAGTTTAGGACAGGGCCCCTACGAGCAATACTTC	CSSSLGQGPYEQYF
TRBV12-3/TRBV12-4	.	.	TRBJ1-1	TGTGCCAGCAGCACAGGGATATTGAACACTGAAGTTTTCTTT	CASSTGILNTEVFF
TRBV10-3	.	.	TRBJ2-7	TGTGTCATCAGTAGTGTGGGCCACGAGCATTATTTC	CVISSVGHEHYF
TRBV6-5	TRBD2	.	TRBJ2-7	TGTACCAGCAGTTACTCTACCGGGACTAGCGCTTGCGAGCAGTACTTC	CTSSYSTGTSACEQYF
TRBV4-2	TRBD2	.	TRBJ2-2	TGTGCTAGCAGCCAAGTTGAGGTAGCGGGGGACGCCGGGGAGCTGTTTTTT	CASSQVEVAGDAGELFF
TRBV12-3/TRBV12-4	.	.	TRBJ1-2	TGTGCCAGCAGGATACAGGGTCTCGACTACGGCTACACCTTC	CASRIQGLDYGYTF
TRBV28	TRBD1	.	TRBJ2-3	TGTGCCAGCAGTTCGACAGGGGATGTAGGGTTAAGCAATCAGCCCCAGTATTTT	CASSSTGDVGLSNQPQYF
TRBV29-1	.	.	TRBJ2-1	TGCAGCGTAGCCGCAGGGCCCGAGCACTTCTTC	CSVAAGPEHFF
TRBV4-1	TRBD1	.	TRBJ2-4	TGTGCCAGCAGCGGGACAGGGGATTTGAATAACATTCAGAACTTC	CASSGTGDLNNIQNF
TRBV4-2	.	.	TRBJ2-5	TGTGCCGGCAGCCAAGCTAGCGAAGAGGCCCAGTACTTC	CAGSQASEEAQYF
TRBV6-2/TRBV6-3	TRBD2	.	TRBJ2-7	TGTGCCAGCAGTTCCTACCCGAGTCTAGAGGGAGGGACTTACGAGCAGTACTTC	CASSSYPSLEGGTYEQYF
TRBV11-3	.	.	TRBJ2-3	TGTGCCAACACCCATCGGGAAGTAATCACAGATACGCAGTATTTT	CANTHREVITDTQYF